A selection of T cell receptor beta chains follows, all from one sample in a study of cytotoxic CD8 clonotypes in ibrutinib-treated CLL. The repertoire was sequenced with immunoSEQ multiplex PCR; TCRdb's copy has only in-frame clones and lacks some. The sample holds 130,000 or so clones, approximately 75% seen once. The sample was PBMCs, taken after 12 months of ibrutinib treatment. Source of these receptors: a human donor with chronic lymphocytic leukemia. Both conserved end residues are part of each CDR3. A D gene is named only where the DNA matches it firmly. The size entry is marked missing in some rows and otherwise reads once, few, many or a size class.

V gene	D gene	clone size	J gene	CDR3 protein	CDR3 DNA
TRBV18	TRBD1	NA	TRBJ2-6	CASSPPGQGVAGANVLTF	TGTGCCAGCTCACCACCGGGACAGGGGGTGGCTGGGGCCAACGTCCTGACTTTC
TRBV6-6	NA	NA	TRBJ1-1	CASRYRTGPDTEAFF	TGTGCCAGCAGATATCGCACAGGGCCGGACACTGAAGCTTTCTTT
TRBV7-7	NA	NA	TRBJ2-1	CASRKSLSSYNEQFF	TGTGCTAGCAGGAAGAGCCTAAGCTCCTACAATGAGCAGTTCTTC
TRBV28	NA	NA	TRBJ1-5	CASGDTDSNQPQHF	TGTGCCAGCGGGGACACAGATAGCAATCAGCCCCAGCATTTT
TRBV30	TRBD2	NA	TRBJ2-2	CARDQIAGHTGELFF	TGTGCCCGAGACCAGATAGCGGGGCACACCGGGGAGCTGTTTTTT
TRBV4-1	NA	once	TRBJ1-1	CASSQGATLLNTEAFF	TGCGCCAGCAGCCAGGGGGCAACCCTCCTGAACACTGAAGCTTTCTTT
TRBV9	TRBD2	few	TRBJ2-3	CASSVTSGGYTDTQYF	TGTGCCAGCAGCGTGACTAGCGGGGGATACACAGATACGCAGTATTTT
TRBV28	TRBD1	NA	TRBJ2-7	CASSLGQSEQYF	TGTGCCAGCAGTTTGGGACAGTCCGAGCAGTACTTC
TRBV6-1	TRBD1	NA	TRBJ1-5	CASSEAGDRNQPQHF	TGTGCCAGCAGTGAAGCGGGGGACAGAAATCAGCCCCAGCATTTT
TRBV5-6	TRBD2	NA	TRBJ2-7	CASESSSGSYEQYF	TGTGCCAGCGAGTCATCCAGCGGGAGCTACGAGCAGTACTTC
TRBV7-2	TRBD2	NA	TRBJ2-5	CASSLTSGSATQYF	TGTGCCAGCAGCTTGACTAGCGGGAGTGCGACCCAGTACTTC
TRBV5-1	NA	few	TRBJ2-3	CASSLRSQSSTDTQYF	TGCGCCAGCAGCTTGCGGTCGCAATCTAGCACAGATACGCAGTATTTT
TRBV27	NA	once	TRBJ1-4	CASSLRGTNEKLFF	TGTGCCAGCAGTTTAAGAGGGACTAATGAAAAACTGTTTTTT
TRBV10-3	NA	NA	TRBJ1-3	CAIQNSGNTIYF	TGTGCCATACAGAACTCTGGAAACACCATATATTTT
TRBV6-5	NA	NA	TRBJ1-5	CASSPGNSNQPQHF	TGTGCCAGCAGCCCGGGTAATAGCAATCAGCCCCAGCATTTT
TRBV11-2	NA	NA	TRBJ2-7	CASSFQGHYEQYF	TGTGCCAGCAGCTTCCAGGGGCACTACGAGCAGTACTTC
TRBV19	NA	few	TRBJ1-1	CASTYGNTEAFF	TGTGCCAGCACCTACGGAAACACTGAAGCTTTCTTT
TRBV7-8	TRBD1	NA	TRBJ1-3	CASSNRQGGNTIYF	TGTGCCAGCAGCAACCGACAGGGAGGAAACACCATATATTTT
TRBV4-1	TRBD2	NA	TRBJ2-3	CASSGPSGSADTQYF	TGCGCCAGCAGCGGCCCTAGCGGGAGTGCAGATACGCAGTATTTT
TRBV30	TRBD1	NA	TRBJ1-1	CAWRLGQRGGSTEAFF	TGTGCCTGGAGATTGGGACAGAGGGGGGGGAGCACTGAAGCTTTCTTT
TRBV28	NA	NA	TRBJ2-7	CASSPAGARYEQYF	TGTGCCAGCAGCCCCGCAGGGGCCCGCTACGAGCAGTACTTC
TRBV28	NA	NA	TRBJ2-2	CASSLPGSKTGELFF	TGTGCCAGCAGTTTGCCCGGGAGTAAGACCGGGGAGCTGTTTTTT
TRBV2	TRBD2	NA	TRBJ2-7	CASRAHSGVTYEQYF	TGTGCCAGCAGGGCCCATAGCGGGGTCACCTACGAGCAGTACTTC
TRBV28	TRBD2	NA	TRBJ2-3	CASLRTSIDTQYF	TGTGCCAGCCTCCGGACTAGTATAGATACGCAGTATTTT
TRBV30	NA	NA	TRBJ2-1	CAWSPPSRAYNEQFF	TGTGCCTGGAGTCCACCGTCACGGGCCTACAATGAGCAGTTCTTC
TRBV18	TRBD1	NA	TRBJ1-3	CASSPATGGSGNTIYF	TGTGCCAGCTCACCAGCGACAGGGGGCAGTGGAAACACCATATATTTT
TRBV7-9	TRBD1	NA	TRBJ1-4	CASYWTGGRSGGEKLFF	TGTGCCAGCTACTGGACAGGGGGAAGGTCCGGTGGGGAAAAACTGTTTTTT
TRBV7-3	NA	NA	TRBJ1-2	CASSLGISNYGYTF	TGTGCCAGCAGCTTAGGGATATCTAACTATGGCTACACCTTC
TRBV27	NA	NA	TRBJ1-1	CASSLSLLNTEAFF	TGTGCCAGCAGTTTATCCCTCTTGAACACTGAAGCTTTCTTT
TRBV27	NA	NA	TRBJ1-2	CASSLSGIDGYTF	TGTGCCAGCAGTTTATCAGGGATCGATGGCTACACCTTC
TRBV5-8	TRBD2	NA	TRBJ2-5	CASSSLGKGGETQYF	TGTGCCAGCAGCTCCCTTGGGAAGGGAGGGGAGACCCAGTACTTC
TRBV4-2	TRBD2	few	TRBJ2-1	CASSQETLGLAGDNEQFF	TGTGCCAGCAGCCAAGAAACCCTAGGACTAGCGGGGGACAATGAGCAGTTCTTC
TRBV27	NA	NA	TRBJ2-3	CASSFWVRSTDTQYF	TGTGCCAGCAGTTTCTGGGTCAGAAGCACAGATACGCAGTATTTT
TRBV7-9	NA	NA	TRBJ1-1	CASRQSSGTEAFF	TGTGCCAGCAGACAATCTTCGGGCACTGAAGCTTTCTTT
TRBV28	NA	NA	TRBJ2-7	CASSLWGRAYEQYF	TGTGCCAGCAGTTTATGGGGAAGAGCCTACGAGCAGTACTTC
TRBV5-1	TRBD2	once	TRBJ2-1	CASGSGSAYNEQFF	TGCGCCAGCGGCAGCGGGAGTGCCTACAATGAGCAGTTCTTC
TRBV4-2	TRBD2	NA	TRBJ2-5	CASSQEGGLAGRGETQYF	TGTGCCAGCAGCCAAGAAGGGGGACTAGCGGGGCGGGGAGAGACCCAGTACTTC
TRBV28	TRBD1	NA	TRBJ1-2	CASSQNRGGYTF	TGTGCCAGCAGCCAAAACAGGGGTGGCTACACCTTC
TRBV7-6	TRBD1	NA	TRBJ2-5	CASSLDRHQETQYF	TGTGCCAGCAGCCTGGACAGGCACCAAGAGACCCAGTACTTC
TRBV2	NA	NA	TRBJ1-1	CASSEGTVNTEAFF	TGTGCCAGCAGTGAAGGGACGGTGAACACTGAAGCTTTCTTT
TRBV9	TRBD1	NA	TRBJ1-2	CASSAGGYGYTF	TGTGCCAGCAGCGCAGGGGGTTATGGCTACACCTTC
TRBV4-3	TRBD2	NA	TRBJ2-7	CASSHGGAGGGYEQYF	TGCGCCAGCAGCCACGGTGGAGCGGGAGGAGGGTACGAGCAGTACTTC
TRBV5-6	TRBD1	once	TRBJ2-6	CASSVEQGLSGANVLTF	TGTGCCAGCAGCGTGGAACAGGGGCTCTCTGGGGCCAACGTCCTGACTTTC
TRBV6-1	NA	NA	TRBJ1-2	CASSEADIFSYSYTF	TGTGCCAGCAGTGAAGCGGACATCTTTTCTTACAGCTACACCTTC
TRBV7-9	NA	NA	TRBJ2-7	CASSQEGGIGTYEQYF	TGCGCCAGCAGCCAAGAGGGGGGCATCGGGACCTACGAGCAGTACTTC
TRBV29-1	NA	NA	TRBJ2-1	CSVGASGTYNEQFF	TGCAGCGTTGGGGCAAGCGGTACCTACAATGAGCAGTTCTTC
TRBV7-3	TRBD2	NA	TRBJ2-5	CASSPRGRDLQETQYF	TGTGCCAGCAGCCCCCGGGGGAGGGACCTCCAGGAGACCCAGTACTTC
TRBV7-2	NA	NA	TRBJ2-7	CASSPVFSYEQYF	TGTGCCAGCAGCCCCGTCTTCTCCTACGAGCAGTACTTC
TRBV10-3	NA	once	TRBJ1-3	CAISEGQTGASGNTIYF	TGTGCCATCAGTGAGGGCCAGACAGGAGCCTCTGGAAACACCATATATTTT
TRBV5-6	NA	NA	TRBJ1-4	CASSRTAAGVLFF	TGTGCCAGCAGCCGGACTGCTGCTGGGGTACTGTTTTTT
TRBV28	TRBD2	NA	TRBJ2-3	CASSFTSGGPPRTDTQYF	TGTGCCAGCAGTTTCACTAGCGGGGGGCCCCCACGCACAGATACGCAGTATTTT
TRBV28	TRBD1	once	TRBJ1-3	CASSSGQLRGNTIYF	TGTGCCAGCAGTTCGGGACAGCTACGGGGAAACACCATATATTTT
TRBV18	TRBD1	NA	TRBJ1-2	CASSPGQGTSGYTF	TGTGCCAGCTCACCGGGACAGGGAACCAGTGGCTACACCTTC
TRBV27	NA	NA	TRBJ1-6	CASSLFRGANSPLHF	TGTGCCAGCAGTTTATTTCGGGGTGCGAATTCACCCCTCCACTTT
TRBV5-1	TRBD1	NA	TRBJ2-7	CASNGQGDYEQYF	TGCGCCAGCAACGGGCAGGGGGACTACGAGCAGTACTTC
TRBV27	TRBD2	once	TRBJ2-5	CASSLLMREGPETQYF	TGTGCCAGCAGTTTATTGATGCGGGAGGGCCCAGAGACCCAGTACTTC
TRBV28	NA	NA	TRBJ2-1	CASAKAATYNEQFF	TGTGCCAGCGCAAAGGCGGCGACTTACAATGAGCAGTTCTTC